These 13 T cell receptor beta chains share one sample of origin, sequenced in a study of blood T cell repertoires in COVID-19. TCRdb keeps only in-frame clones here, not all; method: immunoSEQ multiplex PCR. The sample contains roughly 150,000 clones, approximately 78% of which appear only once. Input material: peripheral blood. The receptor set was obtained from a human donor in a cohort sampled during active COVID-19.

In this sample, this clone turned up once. CDR3 DNA sequence: TGTGCCAGCAGTTCGACAGGGGGCGCTGAAAAACTGTTTTTT. Amino acid sequence: CASSSTGGAEKLFF. This chain links TRBV28 with TRBJ1-4; TRBD1 matches 10 bases. V shed 4 bases, J shed 7 bases, and the junction held 3 bases outside the gene matches. CDR1 MDHEN and CDR2 SYDVKM come from the germline V gene. The CDR3 is 14 amino acids.

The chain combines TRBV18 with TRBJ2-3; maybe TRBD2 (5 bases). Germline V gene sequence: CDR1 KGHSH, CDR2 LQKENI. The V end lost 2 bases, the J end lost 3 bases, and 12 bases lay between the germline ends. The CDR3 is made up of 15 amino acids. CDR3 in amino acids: CASSPGRGMTDTQYF. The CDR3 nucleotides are TGTGCCAGCTCACCAGGACGGGGTATGACAGATACGCAGTATTTT.

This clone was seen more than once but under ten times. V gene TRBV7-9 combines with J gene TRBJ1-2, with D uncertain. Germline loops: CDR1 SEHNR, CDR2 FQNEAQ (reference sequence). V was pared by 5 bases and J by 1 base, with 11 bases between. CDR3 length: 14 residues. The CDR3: CASSGNDYNYGYTF. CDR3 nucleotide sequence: TGTGCCAGCAGCGGAAATGACTATAACTATGGCTACACCTTC.

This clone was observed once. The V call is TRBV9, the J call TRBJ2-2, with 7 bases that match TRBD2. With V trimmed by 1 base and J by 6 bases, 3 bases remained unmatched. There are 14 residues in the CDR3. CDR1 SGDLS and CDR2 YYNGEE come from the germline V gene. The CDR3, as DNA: TGTGCCAGCAGCGTATCGGGAGGCGCCGGGGAGCTGTTTTTT. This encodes CASSVSGGAGELFF.

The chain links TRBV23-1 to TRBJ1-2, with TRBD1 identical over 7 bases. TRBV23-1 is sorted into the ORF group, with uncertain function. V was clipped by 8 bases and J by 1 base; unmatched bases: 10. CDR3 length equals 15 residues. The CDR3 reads CASGQTGTNNYGYTF. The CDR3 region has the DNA TGCGCCAGCGGACAGACAGGGACCAATAACTATGGCTACACCTTC.

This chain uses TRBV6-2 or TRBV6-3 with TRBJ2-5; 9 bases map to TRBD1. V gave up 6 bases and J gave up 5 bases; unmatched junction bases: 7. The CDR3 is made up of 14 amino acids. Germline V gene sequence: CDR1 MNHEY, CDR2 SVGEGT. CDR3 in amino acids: CASSTIGQGETQYF. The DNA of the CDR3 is TGTGCCAGCAGCACCATCGGACAGGGGGAGACCCAGTACTTC.

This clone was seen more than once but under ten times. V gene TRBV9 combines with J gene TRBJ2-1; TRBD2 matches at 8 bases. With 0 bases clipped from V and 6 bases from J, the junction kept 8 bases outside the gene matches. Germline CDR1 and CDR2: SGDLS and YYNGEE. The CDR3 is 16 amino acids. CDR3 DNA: TGTGCCAGCAGCGTAGTAGATAGCGGGGAGGCCAATGAGCAGTTCTTC. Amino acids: CASSVVDSGEANEQFF. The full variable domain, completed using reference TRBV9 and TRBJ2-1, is DSGVTQTPKHLITATGQRVTLRCSPRSGDLSVYWYQQSLDQGLQFLIQYYNGEERAKGNILERFSAQQFPDLHSELNLSSLELGDSALYFCASSVVDSGEANEQFFGPGTRLTVL.

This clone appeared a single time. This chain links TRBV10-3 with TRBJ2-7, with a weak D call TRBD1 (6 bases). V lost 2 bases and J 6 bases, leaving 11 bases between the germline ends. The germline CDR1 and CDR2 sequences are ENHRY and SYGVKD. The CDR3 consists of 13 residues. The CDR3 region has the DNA TGTGCCATCAGTGAGGTAACAGGGTTCGAGCAGTACTTC. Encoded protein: CAISEVTGFEQYF.

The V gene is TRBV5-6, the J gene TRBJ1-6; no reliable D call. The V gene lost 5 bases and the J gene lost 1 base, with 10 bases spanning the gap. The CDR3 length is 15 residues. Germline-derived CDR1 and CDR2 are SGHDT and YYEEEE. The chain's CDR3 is CASSLGGSYNSPLHF. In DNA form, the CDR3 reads TGTGCCAGCAGTCTTGGAGGGTCCTATAATTCACCCCTCCACTTT. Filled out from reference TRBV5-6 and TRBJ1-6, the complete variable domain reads DAGVTQSPTHLIKTRGQQVTLRCSPKSGHDTVSWYQQALGQGPQFIFQYYEEEERQRGNFPDRFSGHQFPNYSSELNVNALLLGDSALYLCASSLGGSYNSPLHFGNGTRLTVT.

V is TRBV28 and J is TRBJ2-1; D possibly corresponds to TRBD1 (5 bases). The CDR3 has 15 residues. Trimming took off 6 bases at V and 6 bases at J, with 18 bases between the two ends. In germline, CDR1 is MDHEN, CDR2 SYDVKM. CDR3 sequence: CASSPSQGMANEQFF. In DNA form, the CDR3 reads TGTGCCAGCAGCCCAAGCCAGGGTATGGCCAATGAGCAGTTCTTC.

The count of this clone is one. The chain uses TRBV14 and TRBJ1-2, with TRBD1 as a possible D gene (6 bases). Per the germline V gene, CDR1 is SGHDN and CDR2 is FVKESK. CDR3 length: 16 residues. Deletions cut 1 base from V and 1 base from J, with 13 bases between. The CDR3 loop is CASSQATGALNYGYTF. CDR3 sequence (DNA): TGTGCCAGCAGCCAAGCGACAGGTGCACTTAACTATGGCTACACCTTC.

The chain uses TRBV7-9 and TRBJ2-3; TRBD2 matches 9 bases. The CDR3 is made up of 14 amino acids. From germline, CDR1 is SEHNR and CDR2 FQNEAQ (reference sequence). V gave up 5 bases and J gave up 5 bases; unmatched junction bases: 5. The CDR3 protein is CASSPTSGLDTQYF. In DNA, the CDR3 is TGTGCCAGCAGCCCCACTAGCGGGCTAGATACGCAGTATTTT.

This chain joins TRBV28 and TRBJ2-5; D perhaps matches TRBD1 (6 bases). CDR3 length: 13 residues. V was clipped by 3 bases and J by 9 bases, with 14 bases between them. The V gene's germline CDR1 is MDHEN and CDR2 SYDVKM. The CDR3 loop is CASSFLNPGAQYF. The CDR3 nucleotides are TGTGCCAGCAGTTTCCTGAACCCAGGGGCCCAGTACTTC.